This TCR beta chain was observed in a study of CD8 T cells in ankylosing spondylitis. This CDR3 is built from 15 residues. CDR1 is MDHEN and CDR2 is SYDVKM in the germline V gene. V was clipped by 2 bases and J by 6 bases; unmatched bases: 6. This clonotype was counted at least ten times. Via MiXCR, TCRdb re-called the 5' RACE reads, giving one row per CDR3 protein. The sample has 200,000 to 300,000 distinct CDR3 sequences, 7.5% to 9% seen once. Sequenced sample: blood, either unsorted or a sorted T cell fraction (not recorded which). This chain uses TRBV28 with TRBJ2-3; 9 bases agree with TRBD2. The receptor's source is a male donor with ankylosing spondylitis or in good health (not recorded which). This CDR3 is CASSLDASGRDTQYF. Written as DNA, the CDR3 is TGTGCCAGCAGTTTAGATGCGAGCGGGAGGGATACGCAGTATTTT.